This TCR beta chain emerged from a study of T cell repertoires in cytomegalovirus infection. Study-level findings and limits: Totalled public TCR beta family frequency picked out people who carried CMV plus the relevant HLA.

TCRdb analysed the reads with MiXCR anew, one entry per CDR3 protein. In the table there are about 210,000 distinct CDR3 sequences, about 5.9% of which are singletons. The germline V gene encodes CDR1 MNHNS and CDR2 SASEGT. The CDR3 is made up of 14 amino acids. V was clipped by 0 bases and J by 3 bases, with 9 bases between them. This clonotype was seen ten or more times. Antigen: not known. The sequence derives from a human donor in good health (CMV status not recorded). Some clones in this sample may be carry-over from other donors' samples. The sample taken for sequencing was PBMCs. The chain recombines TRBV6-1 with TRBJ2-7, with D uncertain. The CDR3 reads CASSEAGEDYEQYF. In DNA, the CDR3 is TGTGCCAGCAGTGAAGCAGGTGAAGACTACGAGCAGTACTTC.